This T cell receptor beta chain was sequenced in a study of Ad26.COV2.S vaccination and SARS-CoV-2 variants. Germline lookup yields CDR1 LNHDA and CDR2 SQIVND (reference sequence). This CDR3 comprises 16 residues. Trimming shortened V by 5 bases and J by 1 base, and 18 bases separated the two germline ends. TCRdb's copy holds only in-frame clones and misses some; the assay was immunoSEQ multiplex PCR. This table has about 390,000 clones, 92% appearing once. The treatment denotes: roughly 20 received Ad26.COV2.S at low or high dose, single or two shots; about 5 received placebo; per-sample allocation not given. Sampling was done on day 63 after the first vaccine or placebo injection.

The sequence derives from a person between 18 and 60 years old who received the Ad26.COV2.S COVID-19 vaccine or a placebo. Here the sequenced sample was peripheral blood, taken in a trial of Ad26.COV2.S vaccine versus placebo. The genes are TRBV19 and TRBJ2-7; D may correspond to TRBD1 or TRBD2 (6 bases each). CDR3 sequence reads: CASSHFGGRGSYEQYF. CDR3 in DNA: TGTGCCAGTAGTCATTTTGGGGGGCGCGGATCCTACGAGCAGTACTTC.